The source of this T cell receptor (beta chain) is a study of T cells in tuberculosis. Study-wide context: Blood was taken before or within 7 days of anti-tuberculosis therapy.

This CDR3 contains 15 residues. V was clipped by 4 bases and J by 7 bases, with 17 bases between them. Germline values: CDR1 SGHTA, CDR2 FQGNSA. This table comes from immunoSEQ multiplex PCR, and its TCRdb copy is limited to in-frame clones, with some not included. The sample yields about 34,000 clones, under 95% seen once. Indicated time point: new active TB diagnosis, blood taken before or within 7 days of starting treatment. Included patients were adults of at least 18, HIV-seronegative, South African. On average approximately 100,000 T cells per donor were immunosequenced. The chain employs TRBV7-2 and TRBJ1-3, with D tentatively TRBD1 (5 bases). This TCR was sampled from an adult with tuberculosis. Sample: PBMCs, taken at tuberculosis diagnosis. The CDR3 region is CASSSQGPLRNTIYF. Written as DNA, the CDR3 is TGTGCCAGCAGCTCGCAGGGTCCCTTAAGGAACACCATATATTTT.